One sample yielded the 26 T cell receptor beta chains listed below, sequenced in a study of shared clonotypes between healthy human individuals. TCRdb's table, derived via immunoSEQ multiplex PCR, lists solely in-frame clones and lacks some. There are under 2,500,000 clones in the sample; approximately 95% occur only once, and 0.1% to 0.15% lies in the top ten. The material sequenced was naive CD4+ T cells sorted from blood. The subset here: CD45RA+ positively selected. The receptors originated from a man aged 18 to 30 in good health.

The chain carries TRBV10-3 and TRBJ2-7, with 7 bases matching TRBD1. Germline CDR1 and CDR2: ENHRY and SYGVKD. CDR3 length: 13 residues. With V trimmed by 5 bases and J by 5 bases, 6 bases remained unmatched. The CDR3 bases are TGTGCCATCAGTTGGGACAGCCCAGACGAGCAGTACTTC. It is translated as CAISWDSPDEQYF.

About this clone: The same CDR3 arises from other DNA sequences in this sample as well. The chain carries TRBV6-6 and TRBJ2-3, with D possibly called TRBD1 or TRBD2 (5 bases each). The germline gives CDR1 MNHNY, CDR2 SVGAGI (reference sequence). The CDR3 totals 14 residues. V lost 0 bases and J lost 1, with 5 bases in between. The CDR3 DNA is TGTGCCAGCAGTTACTCGGGGGGCACAGATACGCAGTATTTT. This translates into CASSYSGGTDTQYF.

This clone has only one observation. The chain joins TRBV5-6 to TRBJ1-5; D is possibly TRBD1 (6 bases). The germline V gene has CDR1 SGHDT and CDR2 YYEEEE. This CDR3 spans 14 amino acids. V shed 5 bases and J shed 4 bases, with 13 bases lying between them. Written as DNA, the CDR3 is TGTGCCAGCAGTTTTGGACAGTTGAATCAGCCCCAGCATTTT. Translation gives CASSFGQLNQPQHF.

The rearrangement uses TRBV14 and TRBJ2-7; 7 bases agree with TRBD2. The germline CDR1 and CDR2 sequences are SGHDN and FVKESK. This CDR3 is built from 16 residues. Trimming cost V 5 bases and J 2 bases; bases outside gene matches: 12. CDR3 nucleotides: TGTGCCAGCAGCAAAGGGGCTAGCGGTGTGACCTACGAGCAGTACTTC. Its translation is CASSKGASGVTYEQYF.

This chain uses TRBV20-1 with TRBJ2-5; a possible D gene is TRBD2 (5 bases). V lost 6 bases to trimming and J lost 5 bases, with 10 bases between them. The CDR3 totals 11 residues. Germline loops: CDR1 DFQATT, CDR2 SNEGSKA (reference sequence). The CDR3 DNA reads as TGCAGTGCGCTAGCTCAGGAGACCCAGTACTTC. This codes for CSALAQETQYF.

The chain carries TRBV4-1 and TRBJ2-7; possibly TRBD2 for D (6 bases). The length of the CDR3 is 16 residues. The germline V gene has CDR1 MGHRA and CDR2 YSYEKL. V was clipped by 0 bases and J by 5 bases, with 17 bases between them. CDR3 protein: CASSQELAHQRDEQYF. The CDR3 region has the DNA TGCGCCAGCAGCCAAGAGCTAGCGCATCAGCGGGACGAGCAGTACTTC.

This clone was recorded once. The chain carries TRBV9 and TRBJ2-6; D remains ambiguous. CDR1 SGDLS and CDR2 YYNGEE come from the germline V gene. V was trimmed by 0 bases and J by 4 bases, leaving 11 bases between them. The CDR3 has 16 residues. The CDR3 DNA reads as TGTGCCAGCAGCGTAGGGCCCAGTGGAGGGGCCAACGTCCTGACTTTC. Protein product: CASSVGPSGGANVLTF.

The chain has TRBV11-2 and TRBJ2-5; 10 bases fit TRBD2. The CDR3 is made up of 14 amino acids. Germline CDR1 reads SGHAT; CDR2 reads FQNNGV. V shed 5 bases and J 7 bases; nucleotides not matched to a gene: 7. CDR3 in DNA: TGTGCCAGCAGCCCGACTAGCGGGCCCGGGACCCAGTACTTC. Translating it yields CASSPTSGPGTQYF.

In DNA form, the CDR3 reads TGTGCCAGCAGTTACCGGGACGCGATCGCCTACGAGCAGTACTTC. It specifies CASSYRDAIAYEQYF. The chain joins TRBV6-5 to TRBJ2-7; the D gene could be TRBD1 or TRBD2 (5 bases each). The V gene lost 2 bases and the J gene lost 2 bases, with 13 bases spanning the gap. CDR3 length equals 15 residues. Germline CDR1 and CDR2: MNHEY and SVGAGI.

J is TRBJ2-1 and V is TRBV5-1; 7 bases agree with TRBD2. V dropped 4 bases and J dropped 2; count of bases not matched to a gene: 6. The CDR3 is 15 residues long. The germline CDR1 and CDR2 sequences are SGHRS and YFSETQ. The CDR3 DNA follows: TGCGCCAGCAGCAGGACCGGACTAGCCTACAATGAGCAGTTCTTC. Residues: CASSRTGLAYNEQFF. The full variable domain, in which reference TRBV5-1 and TRBJ2-1 provide the parts outside the CDR3, is KAGVTQTPRYLIKTRGQQVTLSCSPISGHRSVSWYQQTPGQGLQFLFEYFSETQRNKGNFPGRFSGRQFSNSRSEMNVSTLELGDSALYLCASSRTGLAYNEQFFGPGTRLTVL.

This clone showed up just once. This CDR3 is also generated by other DNA sequences in the sample. In DNA form, the CDR3 reads TGTGCCAGCAGCCTTGGGGGGCTCGGCAATCAGCCCCAGCATTTT. It codes for CASSLGGLGNQPQHF. The rearrangement uses TRBV5-6 and TRBJ1-5, with D tentatively TRBD1 (6 bases). The CDR3 loop spans 15 amino acids. CDR1 and CDR2 (germline): SGHDT, YYEEEE. V was pared by 4 bases and J by 2 bases, with 13 bases between.

The V call is TRBV4-3, the J call TRBJ2-1; 8 bases are shared with TRBD2. The CDR3 contains 16 residues. J lost 8 bases, V lost 0 bases, and 9 bases had no gene match. Germline V gives CDR1 LGHNA, CDR2 YSLEER. The CDR3 DNA reads as TGCGCCAGCAGCCAAGATATAGCGGGGATCGTATATGAGCAGTTCTTC. Amino acids: CASSQDIAGIVYEQFF.

The chain employs TRBV30 and TRBJ1-6, with D perhaps matching TRBD1 (5 bases). Per germline, CDR1 GTSNPN and CDR2 SVGIG (reference sequence). CDR3 length: 13 residues. The V end lost 4 bases, the J end lost 10 bases, and 14 bases lay between the germline ends. In DNA form, the CDR3 reads TGTGCCTGGAACGAGCAGGGCGGATCACCCCTCCACTTT. It is translated as CAWNEQGGSPLHF.

This clone was picked up a small number of times. J is TRBJ1-6 and V is TRBV25-1, with D possibly TRBD1 on 5 matching bases. This CDR3 region has 15 residues. Germline V gene sequence: CDR1 MGHDK, CDR2 SYGVNS. Between the trimmed V and J ends, which lost 2 bases and 7 bases, there was a span of 12 bases. The CDR3 DNA sequence: TGTGCCAGCAGTGAAGAGAACAGGCACAATTCACCCCTCCACTTT. Amino acid sequence: CASSEENRHNSPLHF.

The V call is TRBV10-3, the J call TRBJ2-4; 10 bases fit TRBD1. J was trimmed by 7 bases and V by 6 bases; bases with no gene match: 6. This CDR3 comprises 14 residues. The V gene's germline CDR1 is ENHRY and CDR2 SYGVKD. The CDR3 region has the DNA TGTGCCATCAGCGCCGGGACAGGGGTCAACATTCAGTACTTC. Translation gives CAISAGTGVNIQYF.

The chain recombines TRBV6-6 with TRBJ1-1; D not resolved. V gave up 0 bases and J gave up 10 bases, with 15 bases separating them. Per the germline V gene, CDR1 is MNHNY and CDR2 is SVGAGI (reference sequence). This CDR3 has 14 residues. The CDR3 spells CASSYSQDPFGAFF. The CDR3 nucleotides are TGTGCCAGCAGTTACTCTCAGGATCCCTTTGGAGCTTTCTTT.

About this clone itself: Other DNA sequences in this specimen translate into the identical CDR3. The chain has TRBV5-1 and TRBJ2-3; D may be TRBD2 (6 bases). Per germline, CDR1 SGHRS and CDR2 YFSETQ. This CDR3 has 14 residues. Trimming took 4 bases from V and 0 from J, leaving 9 bases between them. The CDR3 nucleotides are TGCGCCAGCAGCCCTGCGGGGAGCACAGATACGCAGTATTTT. Residues: CASSPAGSTDTQYF.

This sequence joins TRBV25-1 and TRBJ1-2, with 7 nucleotides matching TRBD1. The trim removed 7 bases at V and 7 bases at J, leaving 12 bases unmatched. This CDR3 is built from 14 residues. Per the germline V gene, CDR1 is MGHDK and CDR2 is SYGVNS. The CDR3 DNA sequence: TGTGCCAGCATCAACTCGGGACAGCTGTCTGGCTACACCTTC. This codes for CASINSGQLSGYTF.

This chain links TRBV5-1 with TRBJ2-5, with 7 bases matching TRBD1. CDR3 length: 17 amino acids. The V gene end was trimmed by 4 bases and the J gene end by 5 bases; junction bases not matched to a gene: 17. The germline V gene encodes CDR1 SGHRS and CDR2 YFSETQ. CDR3 protein: CASSAISGTVVSETQYF. The CDR3 bases are TGCGCCAGCAGCGCGATCTCCGGGACAGTAGTATCGGAGACCCAGTACTTC.

The J gene is TRBJ1-5, the V gene TRBV5-1; 7 bases map to TRBD1. Germline CDR1 and CDR2: SGHRS and YFSETQ. This CDR3 is 17 amino acids long. V was clipped by 5 bases and J by 11 bases; unmatched bases: 22. The CDR3 DNA follows: TGCGCCAGCAGTGAGGTCTATCAGGGGACAGACGATGGGGCCCAGCATTTT. Protein product: CASSEVYQGTDDGAQHF.

V usage is TRBV30 and J usage is TRBJ2-3; D call uncertain. The CDR3 totals 12 residues. The V gene lost 4 bases and the J gene lost 6 bases, with 11 bases spanning the gap. Germline CDR1 is GTSNPN and CDR2 is SVGIG (reference sequence). The CDR3 DNA sequence: TGTGCCTGGACCCTCCTGCGGGATACGCAGTATTTT. Its protein product is CAWTLLRDTQYF.

The chain has TRBV7-9 and TRBJ1-5; TRBD1 might be the D (6 bases). Between the trimmed V and J ends, which lost 6 bases and 3 bases, there was a span of 12 bases. Germline CDR1 SEHNR, CDR2 FQNEAQ (reference sequence). The CDR3 has 14 amino acids. CDR3 sequence reads: CASSSGDTNQPQHF. The CDR3 nucleotides are TGTGCCAGCAGTTCGGGGGACACCAATCAGCCCCAGCATTTT.

The chain is built from TRBV11-2 and TRBJ2-2; D remains unclear. Deletions cut 0 bases from V and 5 bases from J, with 10 bases between. This CDR3 region has 15 residues. Germline lookup yields CDR1 SGHAT and CDR2 FQNNGV. Here the CDR3 reads CASSLDRAGTGELFF. CDR3 bases: TGTGCCAGCAGCTTAGATCGGGCTGGGACCGGGGAGCTGTTTTTT.

The chain links TRBV7-9 to TRBJ1-4; weak D call: TRBD1 (5 bases). The CDR3 contains 14 residues. Germline loops: CDR1 SEHNR, CDR2 FQNEAQ (reference sequence). The ends were cut back, 5 bases at V and 5 bases at J, with 12 bases in the middle. CDR3: CASSTGTANEKLFF. DNA for the CDR3: TGTGCCAGCAGCACCGGGACGGCAAATGAAAAACTGTTTTTT.

The chain recombines TRBV10-3 with TRBJ1-3; D call uncertain. Germline V gene data show CDR1 as ENHRY and CDR2 as SYGVKD. CDR3 length: 15 residues. V dropped 6 bases and J dropped 0 bases, with 12 bases sitting between them. CDR3 coding DNA: TGTGCCATCAGGGTAGTAAATCTCTCTGGAAACACCATATATTTT. Translated: CAIRVVNLSGNTIYF.

The chain uses TRBV4-1 and TRBJ1-2, with D tentatively TRBD1 (5 bases). Germline V gene sequence: CDR1 MGHRA, CDR2 YSYEKL. V dropped 0 bases and J dropped 8 bases, with 13 bases sitting between them. The CDR3 sequence is 14 residues long. CDR3 loop: CASSQDIGGGGYTF. The CDR3 DNA follows: TGCGCCAGCAGCCAAGATATTGGGGGGGGAGGCTACACCTTC.